The next 25 T cell receptor beta chains were all read from a single sample in a study of cytomegalovirus exposure and HLA in healthy donors. Data came from immunoSEQ multiplex PCR; TCRdb stores just in-frame clones and leaves some out. This repertoire shows 100,000 to 150,000 clones, approximately 95% found once; its top ten account for about 1.8%. Material: PBMCs. These receptors originate from a man aged 18 to 30 in good health and CMV-seronegative.

The rearrangement links TRBV4-3 to TRBJ1-6; no clear D gene. The germline V and J ends were trimmed by 1 base and 1 base, with 14 bases remaining between them. The CDR3 is made up of 18 amino acids. Germline V lookup: CDR1 LGHNA, CDR2 YSLEER. CDR3 region: CASSQVDPLRSYNSPLHF. The DNA for the CDR3 is TGCGCCAGCAGCCAAGTCGACCCGTTGAGGTCCTATAATTCACCCCTCCACTTT.

This chain connects TRBV6-4 to TRBJ2-3; the match to TRBD1 covers 12 bases. From germline, CDR1 is MRHNA and CDR2 SNTAGT. The CDR3 sequence is 15 residues long. Unmatched junction bases numbered 1, after V lost 2 bases and J lost 4 bases. Written as DNA, the CDR3 is TGTGCCAGCAGTGACGGGACAGGGGGCCCAGATACGCAGTATTTT. Translation: CASSDGTGGPDTQYF.

This rearrangement joins TRBV7-6 to TRBJ1-2; TRBD1 aligns across 7 bases. This CDR3 is 13 amino acids long. Germline V lookup: CDR1 SGHVS, CDR2 FNYEAQ. Trimming removed 5 bases from V and 1 base from J; junction bases left unmatched: 1. The CDR3 region is CASSRDSNYGYTF. CDR3 DNA sequence: TGTGCCAGCAGCCGGGACAGTAACTATGGCTACACCTTC.

The chain carries TRBV4-1 and TRBJ2-7, with 9 positions matching TRBD2. The V gene's germline CDR1 is MGHRA and CDR2 YSYEKL. With 0 bases clipped from V and 7 bases from J, the junction kept 10 bases outside the gene matches. The length of the CDR3 is 16 residues. The CDR3, as DNA: TGCGCCAGCAGCCAAGATCAACAGGGGCTAGCGGGGGAGCAGTACTTC. Amino acids: CASSQDQQGLAGEQYF.

This chain links TRBV11-3 with TRBJ2-1; 14 bases agree with TRBD2. The CDR3 is made up of 18 amino acids. Germline-derived CDR1 and CDR2 are SGHNT and YENEEA. V shed 3 bases and J 0 bases; nucleotides not matched to a gene: 4. CDR3 DNA sequence: TGTGCCAGCAGCTTGGGACTAGCGGGGGCAAGCTCCTACAATGAGCAGTTCTTC. Its protein is CASSLGLAGASSYNEQFF.

The rearrangement uses TRBV7-7 and TRBJ2-2; tentatively, D is TRBD1 (6 bases). This CDR3 has 15 amino acids. Germline V gene lookup returns CDR1 SSHAT and CDR2 FNYEAQ (reference sequence). Trimming left V 1 base short and J 5 bases short, with 11 bases between. CDR3 residues: CASSLDPGETGELFF. The CDR3 region has the DNA TGTGCCAGCAGCTTAGATCCAGGGGAAACCGGGGAGCTGTTTTTT.

The rearrangement links TRBV7-2 to TRBJ2-7; 7 bases match TRBD2. Germline V CDR1 and CDR2: SGHTA, FQGNSA. V dropped 5 bases and J dropped 5; count of bases not matched to a gene: 9. CDR3 length equals 14 residues. As DNA, the CDR3 is TGTGCCAGCAGCCCCGGGGGAGGGCTAAACGAGCAGTACTTC. Translation gives CASSPGGGLNEQYF.

This chain connects TRBV6-5 to TRBJ2-7, with 11 bases aligning to TRBD2. This CDR3 has 14 amino acids. Germline V gene lookup returns CDR1 MNHEY and CDR2 SVGAGI. The ends lost 6 bases at V and 4 bases at J; junction bases unmatched: 5. The CDR3 loop reads CASSLAGGTYEQYF. The CDR3 bases are TGTGCCAGCAGCCTAGCGGGAGGTACGTACGAGCAGTACTTC.

V and J are TRBV18 and TRBJ2-7, with D possibly TRBD1 on 6 matching bases. Germline lookup yields CDR1 KGHSH and CDR2 LQKENI. CDR3 size: 13 residues. Trimming pared 5 bases from V and 2 bases from J, leaving 10 bases between. This chain's CDR3 is CASSRDTPYEQYF. The CDR3 DNA reads TGTGCCAGCTCAAGGGACACGCCCTACGAGCAGTACTTC.

The J gene is TRBJ1-1, the V gene TRBV4-1, with D possibly being TRBD1 (5 bases). There are 15 residues in the CDR3. V dropped 3 bases and J dropped 6 bases, with 17 bases sitting between them. The germline CDR1 and CDR2 sequences are MGHRA and YSYEKL. CDR3 sequence (DNA): TGCGCCAGCAGCCATGAAGGGGCAGGGAAGTCTGAAGCTTTCTTT. This encodes CASSHEGAGKSEAFF.

This clone was recorded once. The chain uses TRBV2 and TRBJ1-5; the match to TRBD1 covers 8 bases. V shed 6 bases, J shed 4 bases, and the junction held 8 bases outside the gene matches. Germline-derived CDR1 and CDR2 are SNHLY and FYNNEI. This CDR3 has 15 amino acids. The CDR3 is CASSSQGARNQPQHF. CDR3 bases: TGTGCCAGCAGCTCGCAGGGGGCGAGGAATCAGCCCCAGCATTTT. Full variable domain (rest looked up from reference TRBV2 and TRBJ1-5): EPEVTQTPSHQVTQMGQEVILRCVPISNHLYFYWYRQILGQKVEFLVSFYNNEISEKSEIFDDQFSVERPDGSNFTLKIRSTKLEDSAMYFCASSSQGARNQPQHFGDGTRLSIL.

This sequence joins TRBV12-5 and TRBJ1-1; D might be TRBD1 (6 bases). Trimming removed 6 bases at V and 1 base at J, with 15 bases between. Germline CDR1 and CDR2: LGHNT and FRNRAP. The CDR3 runs to 15 residues. The CDR3 DNA follows: TGTGCTAGTGGCCGTCGGACAGCACCGAACACTGAAGCTTTCTTT. The encoded protein is CASGRRTAPNTEAFF.

This chain connects TRBV4-3 to TRBJ1-4; TRBD1 aligns across 7 bases. CDR3 length: 15 amino acids. The germline V gene has CDR1 LGHNA and CDR2 YSLEER. V dropped 7 bases and J dropped 8; count of bases not matched to a gene: 13. This CDR3 is CASTTNGQVGEKLFF. The CDR3, as DNA: TGCGCCAGCACCACCAACGGACAGGTTGGCGAAAAACTGTTTTTT.

The rearrangement uses TRBV19 and TRBJ2-4; 8 nucleotides agree with TRBD2. The CDR3 is made up of 14 amino acids. Losses at the gene ends were 3 bases for V and 8 bases for J; bases not matched to a gene: 6. Per the germline V gene, CDR1 is LNHDA and CDR2 is SQIVND (reference sequence). CDR3 DNA: TGTGCCAGTAGTATGGGACTAGGTAGGGACATTCAGTACTTC. Translation gives CASSMGLGRDIQYF.

This chain joins TRBV10-2 and TRBJ2-5, with D unclear. Trimming pared 6 bases from V and 1 base from J, leaving 15 bases between. This CDR3 has 15 residues. Germline V gives CDR1 WSHSY, CDR2 SAAADI. The chain's CDR3 is CASREIGQPQETQYF. The CDR3 coding sequence is TGCGCCAGCAGGGAGATCGGTCAACCCCAAGAGACCCAGTACTTC.

This chain joins TRBV9 and TRBJ2-1, with 10 bases lining up with TRBD2. With 4 bases clipped from V and 4 bases from J, the junction kept 5 bases outside the gene matches. Germline V gene sequence: CDR1 SGDLS, CDR2 YYNGEE. This CDR3 region has 15 residues. CDR3 protein: CASSLAGVGYNEQFF. In DNA, the CDR3 is TGTGCCAGCAGCCTAGCGGGAGTTGGGTACAATGAGCAGTTCTTC.

This sequence joins TRBV28 and TRBJ2-7; 11 nucleotides match TRBD1. Trimming removed 7 bases from V and 2 bases from J; junction bases left unmatched: 10. Germline V lookup: CDR1 MDHEN, CDR2 SYDVKM. There are 16 residues in the CDR3. The CDR3 here is CASIPHGTGGPYEQYF. Here the CDR3 DNA reads TGTGCCAGCATTCCACACGGGACAGGGGGTCCCTACGAGCAGTACTTC.

The chain recombines TRBV5-1 with TRBJ2-2; TRBD1 aligns across 7 bases. CDR1 SGHRS and CDR2 YFSETQ come from the germline V gene. This CDR3 is built from 15 residues. With 2 bases clipped from V and 0 bases from J, the junction kept 1 base outside the gene matches. The chain's CDR3 is CASSFDRANTGELFF. CDR3 DNA: TGCGCCAGCAGCTTCGACAGGGCGAACACCGGGGAGCTGTTTTTT.

The chain is built from TRBV19 and TRBJ2-1; 8 nucleotides match TRBD2. CDR3 size: 15 residues. The junction had 10 bases not matched to a gene; V was cut back by 5 bases and J by 7 bases. Germline-derived CDR1 and CDR2 are LNHDA and SQIVND (reference sequence). The CDR3 DNA is TGTGCCAGTAGTCTAATAGCGGGACGGCGGAATGAGCAGTTCTTC. Translating gives CASSLIAGRRNEQFF.

The J gene is TRBJ2-2, the V gene TRBV4-3, with TRBD1 identical over 12 bases. This CDR3 region has 15 residues. V trimming: 5 bases; J trimming: 6 bases; junction bases outside the gene matches: 4. The V gene's germline CDR1 is LGHNA and CDR2 YSLEER. CDR3 bases: TGCGCCAGCAGCTCGGGACAGGGGGCCTCCGGGGAGCTGTTTTTT. Translating gives CASSSGQGASGELFF.

The gene calls are TRBV4-3 and TRBJ2-1, with 9 bases identical to TRBD2. Germline V gives CDR1 LGHNA, CDR2 YSLEER. There are 15 residues in the CDR3. J was trimmed by 6 bases and V by 1 base; bases with no gene match: 4. This CDR3 reads CASSQVAGVGNEQFF. The CDR3 DNA sequence: TGCGCCAGCAGCCAAGTAGCGGGAGTGGGCAATGAGCAGTTCTTC.

The chain has TRBV7-9 and TRBJ1-1; the D gene is possibly TRBD1 (6 bases). The V end lost 5 bases, the J end lost 5 bases, and 9 bases lay between the germline ends. Germline V gene lookup returns CDR1 SEHNR and CDR2 FQNEAQ (reference sequence). This CDR3 comprises 12 residues. CDR3 amino acids: CASSEQGTEAFF. CDR3 nucleotides: TGTGCCAGCAGCGAACAGGGAACTGAAGCTTTCTTT.

The chain is built from TRBV7-8 and TRBJ2-2; TRBD2 matches at 13 bases. CDR3 length: 16 residues. Germline V lookup: CDR1 SGHVS, CDR2 FQNEAQ. With 5 bases clipped from V and 7 bases from J, the junction kept 7 bases outside the gene matches. The CDR3 sequence is CASSATSGRAGGELFF. CDR3 in DNA: TGTGCCAGCAGCGCCACTAGCGGGAGGGCCGGCGGGGAGCTGTTTTTT.

V and J are TRBV30 and TRBJ1-4; a possible D gene is TRBD1 (6 bases). The ends were cut back, 2 bases at V and 8 bases at J, with 12 bases in the middle. The CDR3 totals 13 residues. The germline V gene has CDR1 GTSNPN and CDR2 SVGIG (reference sequence). In nucleotides, the CDR3 is TGTGCCTGGAGTACAGGGTACGAGGAAAAACTGTTTTTT. Protein sequence: CAWSTGYEEKLFF. Full variable domain (rest looked up from reference TRBV30 and TRBJ1-4): SQTIHQWPATLVQPVGSPLSLECTVEGTSNPNLYWYRQAAGRGLQLLFYSVGIGQISSEVPQNLSASRPQDRQFILSSKKLLLSDSGFYLCAWSTGYEEKLFFGSGTQLSVL.

This chain uses TRBV5-6 with TRBJ2-1; D ambiguous. Germline CDR1 is SGHDT and CDR2 is YYEEEE. The CDR3 contains 12 residues. Trimming pared 1 base from V and 7 bases from J, leaving 6 bases between. CDR3 amino acids: CASSLPGNEQFF. The CDR3 region has the DNA TGTGCCAGCAGCTTGCCCGGGAATGAGCAGTTCTTC.